The source of this TCR beta chain is a study of cytomegalovirus exposure and HLA in healthy donors (dated 2017 in TCRdb). Notes on the research overall: In an earlier analysis of approximately 640 of the donors, around 300 Gb of sequence data and 90 million to 130 million unique TCR beta sequences from 150 million to 200 million T cells were reported. Among some 410 genotyped donors of the cohort, an average of about 240,000 unique TCR beta nucleotide sequences were sequenced per donor, roughly 18% of them non-productive. Every discovery cohort repertoire had been produced on one sequencing platform. The aim of the study was to test whether cataloging public T cell receptors could identify signatures of past pathogen exposure. Rather than using new phenotypic data, the later analysis identified candidate immune exposures from TCR beta sequences and from how often those sequences occurred across donors. HLA typing covered class I and class II loci at four-digit resolution. To study patterns of TCR occurrence, a later analysis re-analyzed previously published TCR beta repertoires from around 660 donors and added high-resolution HLA genotyping. An early release that covered about 600 HLA-typed donors contained approximately 300 gigabases of sequencing data and 80 million or so unique TCR sequences. Alongside the repertoire data, information on donor age, sex, ethnicity and CMV serostatus was compiled. The study combined high-throughput TCR immunosequencing, statistical association of individual TCRs with disease status, and machine learning to predict cytomegalovirus infection status. In addition to the first cohort of approximately 650 subjects, a separate validation cohort of approximately 120 different subjects was used. The genetic ancestry cluster associated with self-reported Caucasian donors included about 84% of the roughly 400 genotyped donors. The T cell repertoires of 550 to 850 subjects were profiled by immunosequencing and related to cytomegalovirus serostatus. Because of strong linkage in the cohort, 4 to 6 DR-DQ haplotypes were treated as single units for association and clustering. In a later genetic analysis, genome-wide SNP genotypes for about three fifths of the 666 donors were used, and that subset was treated as a discovery cohort. Typing coverage differed by locus: A, B, C, DRB1 and DQB1 were typed in roughly 620-630 donors, DQA1 in about 510, DPA1 in around 600, and DPB1 in just under 490. An earlier analysis of fewer than 750 of the donors used high-throughput TCR beta sequencing to judge whether each TCR beta V gene segment behaved as functional or pseudogenic.

Paper-wide results and their limitations: A later analysis associated 16,951 TCR beta sequences with specific HLA alleles at a false discovery rate of 0.05. In an earlier analysis of around 600 of the donors, most TCR beta V segments were observed in productive rearrangements about 87% or about 30% of the time, broadly matching IMGT annotations. Only TCR beta chains were sequenced in this cohort, and the absence of alpha or paired-chain data limited detectable features. Correlated functional status among segregating V segments might be attributable to linkage disequilibrium, but an unknown experimental factor could not be ruled out. When HLA alleles, especially DR and DQ, strongly co-occurred, TCR associations were difficult to assign to individual alleles. A later genetic analysis reported fewer N-insertions in productive TCRs among donors in an Asian-associated ancestry cluster than the roughly 650-donor mean. The study gave a list of around 170 TCR beta chains associated with cytomegalovirus. Compared with equally common non-associated chains, HLA-associated TCR beta chains in a later analysis were more clonally expanded and had lower generation probabilities. It was suggested by the authors that the approach could potentially be generalized to other disease states and immunological phenotypes. In a later analysis, most CMV-associated TCR beta chains were found to appear HLA-restricted, with HLA associations seemingly driven largely by CMV exposure. CMV serostatus was the only immune exposure information available for the cohort. Across donors, most TCR sequences were observed very rarely, whereas some public TCRs were present in many individuals. A later analysis found that TCR association rates varied across HLA loci, with DRB1 alleles showing the most associated TCRs and HLA-C alleles the fewest. Several of the top co-occurrence clusters appeared to be linked to parvovirus B19, influenza, CMV and Epstein-Barr virus, according to a later analysis. The sequencing pipeline was judged likely to have produced a cluster of highly shared sequence variants as a technical artifact. Three of the identified cytomegalovirus-associated TCR beta chains were confirmed in vitro to be specific for cytomegalovirus antigens. Cytomegalovirus status was reported to be diagnosed by the classifier with high specificity and sensitivity in both the original and validation cohorts. A further reported finding was that TCR beta sequences accurately predicted the HLA-A and HLA-B alleles for most subjects in the first cohort. The earlier analysis of some 560 of the donors excluded some 15 rarely observed V segments, including chromosome 9 orphons, because counts were too low. V-gene and J-gene trimming of TCR beta chains was associated with a missense DCLRE1C variant in a later genetic analysis, and the association was replicated in an independent cohort. Because HLA typing was unavailable for some donors at each locus, only the typed subset was used in association tests. Because the 87-base-pair reads could not distinguish some IMGT-functional V segments, including TRBV6-2 and TRBV6-3, those segments were excluded. The presence/absence analyses assumed that sequencing depth was roughly uniform across donors, and that assumption may not be true.

Receptor libraries were prepared by the immunoSEQ multiplex PCR assay. A mixture of 60 forward primers for TCR Vbeta segments and 13 reverse primers for TCR Jbeta segments was used in the multiplex PCR. The CDR3 region of rearranged TCR beta genes was amplified from genomic DNA with a multiplex PCR assay. The amplified TCR beta libraries were sequenced on the Illumina HiSeq System as 87-base-pair reads. As for how the authors treated the data: A later analysis tallied 75 million to 95 million unique TCR beta chains across the 666 repertoires, and approximately 12 million of those chains were shared by two or more donors. A nearest-neighbor algorithm error-corrected the raw reads and collapsed the reads into unique sequences, merging closely related sequences to remove PCR and sequencing errors. CDR3 sequences were aligned to IMGT reference sequences to assign V, D and J gene segments. For a sequence to be retained, a match of at least six nucleotides was required to both a V gene segment and a J gene segment. Rearrangements were classified as productive when the CDR3 lacked stop codons and remained in frame with V and J, and all other rearrangements were classified as non-productive. Following IMGT convention, CDR3 was defined as the stretch from the second conserved V-encoded cysteine to the conserved J-encoded phenylalanine. In an earlier analysis of approximately 500 of the donors, sequences lacking an unambiguous match to a single V gene segment were excluded. An earlier analysis of fewer than 750 of the donors classified V segments as functional when productive rearrangements were above 56.7% and as segregating when the standard deviation between donors was above 5%. A statistical classification framework was developed to diagnose cytomegalovirus status using the catalog of TCR beta chain sequences. A later analysis assigned V and J genes by comparing TCR nucleotide sequences with IMGT/GENE-DB human TR gene sequences. The TCRdist pipeline was used in a later analysis to assign CDR3 sequences and most-parsimonious VDJ recombination scenarios. In a later analysis, every TCR beta chain was defined by the combination of its CDR3 amino acid sequence and its V-gene family, and reads without a unique V-gene family were dropped. In a later analysis, 550 to 650 highly shared, low-generation-probability nucleotide sequences were removed to address suspected cross-contamination and a sequencing artifact. A later analysis calculated a clonal expansion index for each public chain from normalized within-repertoire ranks of inferred template counts. A later analysis computed generation probabilities with a VDJ recombination model fitted to out-of-frame rearrangements, and checked the results against IGoR. In a later analysis, TCR-TCR, TCR-HLA and TCR-CMV co-occurrence was scored with hypergeometric tests, and a repertoire-size bias correction was applied to TCR pairs. A later analysis estimated false discovery rates by permuting HLA or CMV assignments 20 times. In a later analysis, co-occurring TCRs were grouped using DBSCAN, and TCRdist sequence similarity was added for clustering within HLA-allele-positive subsets. Co-occurrence clustering excluded repertoires with fewer than 30,000 or more than 120,000 public chains, plus five with anomalous nucleotide sharing. TCRdb holds this immuneACCESS table with in-frame rearrangements only. Some clones are missing; in checked studies, unresolved V genes explain under half, and the rest has no known cause. The V and J calls and clone size were taken over from that table, and D and trimming were inferred from the DNA. The sample includes about 120,000 clones, with roughly 79% observed a single time. 2% to 2.5% of the sample goes to the ten largest clones.

The cohort was made up of roughly 670 healthy bone marrow donors. At the time of sampling, every cohort member was nominally healthy, though immune exposures that went unrecorded were likely present. The donor tested CMV seronegative, placing the donor among the 300 to 400 seronegative members of the cohort. Each donor provided a peripheral blood sample, and peripheral blood mononuclear cells were used for TCR beta sequencing. The Qiagen DNeasy Blood Extraction Kit was used to extract genomic DNA from the blood cell samples. This clone was counted a single time. No antigen is known for it. Base qualities are not provided; no much larger clone lies one nucleotide away. The CDR3 spans 17 residues, from the cysteine through the phenylalanine. Solely the CDR3 DNA is kept, with 51 bases framed from the first base. V is trimmed back by 2 bases and J by 6 bases, and the junction contains 7 bases that no gene match accounts for. From a lookup of the germline V gene (reference sequence), CDR1 and CDR2 are MNHEY and SMNVEV.

Here the chain combines TRBV27 and TRBJ2-2; 12 middle bases align to TRBD1. The TCR was taken from a woman between 35 and 50 years old in good health and CMV-seronegative. Material for sequencing was PBMCs. In nucleotides, the sequence is TGTGCCAGCAGTTTACTAGGCGGGACAGGGGGCGCCGGGGAGCTGTTTTTT. Protein translation: CASSLLGGTGGAGELFF.